Presented here are 20 T cell receptor beta chains from one specimen sequenced in a study of cytomegalovirus exposure and HLA in healthy donors. The PCR was carried out with 60 Vbeta primers and 13 Jbeta primers. Sequencing used immunoSEQ multiplex PCR; TCRdb keeps in-frame clones, though not all of them. The sample consists of tens of thousands of clones, over 60% of them appearing once. The specimen sequenced was PBMCs. The receptor set was obtained from a male donor in good health and CMV-seropositive.

This clone was recorded a few times. The chain recombines TRBV19 with TRBJ1-2, with TRBD1 matching 7 bases. Germline-derived CDR1 and CDR2 are LNHDA and SQIVND (reference sequence). V gave up 6 bases and J gave up 3 bases; unmatched junction bases: 10. The CDR3 sequence is 15 residues long. CDR3 region: CASSSRQGGDYGYTF. CDR3 in DNA: TGTGCCAGTAGCTCCCGACAGGGAGGCGACTATGGCTACACCTTC.

The rearrangement links TRBV9 to TRBJ2-3; possible D gene TRBD2, 6 bases. Deletions cut 4 bases from V and 2 bases from J, with 14 bases between. CDR1 and CDR2 from the germline V gene are SGDLS and YYNGEE. The CDR3 has 15 amino acids. CDR3 DNA: TGTGCCAGCAGCCCTCGGGACTGGCTCACAGATACGCAGTATTTT. Translating it yields CASSPRDWLTDTQYF.

The chain is built from TRBV5-6 and TRBJ2-7; tentatively, D is TRBD2 (5 bases). Germline loops: CDR1 SGHDT, CDR2 YYEEEE. The CDR3 length is 15 residues. The V and J ends lost 0 bases and 5 bases respectively, with 15 bases between them. This CDR3 reads CASSLVRDRSHEQYF. As DNA, the CDR3 is TGTGCCAGCAGCTTGGTCCGGGATCGGAGTCACGAGCAGTACTTC.

The CDR3 coding sequence is TGCAGCGTTGAATCCTGGACAGGGGGGGCCCCTGGCTACACCTTC. This gives the protein CSVESWTGGAPGYTF. The chain combines TRBV29-1 with TRBJ1-2; 10 bases agree with TRBD1. The CDR3 is made up of 15 amino acids. Unmatched junction bases numbered 10, after V lost 2 bases and J lost 7 bases. CDR1 and CDR2 (germline): SQVTM, ANQGSEA.

For the CDR3, the DNA is TGTGCCAGCAGCTTGCTTTCAGGGGTTATCGCCTACGAGCAGTACTTC. Amino acids: CASSLLSGVIAYEQYF. The rearrangement joins TRBV5-4 to TRBJ2-7; D may be TRBD1 (6 bases). Trimming took 1 base from V and 2 from J, leaving 16 bases between them. The CDR3 consists of 16 residues. Germline CDR1 reads SGHNT; CDR2 reads YYREEE (reference sequence).

This clone was detected a few times. J is TRBJ2-4 and V is TRBV6-5, with D perhaps matching TRBD1 (6 bases). This CDR3 region has 15 residues. Germline CDR1 is MNHEY and CDR2 is SVGAGI. Between the trimmed V and J ends, which lost 0 bases and 5 bases, there was a span of 11 bases. The CDR3, as DNA: TGTGCCAGCAGTTACTCCAGGGCAGGGGAAAACATTCAGTACTTC. Its protein product is CASSYSRAGENIQYF.

The rearrangement links TRBV11-3 to TRBJ2-2; the match to TRBD1 covers 8 bases. Germline lookup yields CDR1 SGHNT and CDR2 YENEEA. The CDR3 sequence is 17 residues long. The ends lost 5 bases at V and 6 bases at J; junction bases unmatched: 14. The CDR3 nucleotides are TGTGCCAGCAGCCCCCGAGCCGGGACAGGAAAACCCGGGGAGCTGTTTTTT. Amino acid sequence: CASSPRAGTGKPGELFF.

This clone was recorded only once. The CDR3 region has the DNA TGTGCCAGCTCGGTAGGGACTCCGAACACTGAAGCTTTCTTT. As protein: CASSVGTPNTEAFF. This chain links TRBV18 with TRBJ1-1, with D possibly being TRBD1 (5 bases). The germline CDR1 and CDR2 sequences are KGHSH and LQKENI. The germline V and J ends were trimmed by 6 bases and 1 base, with 12 bases remaining between them. CDR3 length: 14 amino acids.

In its sample, this clone was seen a few times. The J gene is TRBJ2-6, the V gene TRBV28, with 8 bases fitting TRBD1. Germline V gives CDR1 MDHEN, CDR2 SYDVKM. V was pared by 6 bases and J by 1 base, with 11 bases of the junction left unmatched. The CDR3 has 18 amino acids. The DNA for the CDR3 is TGTGCCAGCAGCATACAGGGGGTACGTCTGTCTGGGGCCAACGTCCTGACTTTC. Residues: CASSIQGVRLSGANVLTF.

CDR3 amino acids: CASSLSPFSSTDTQYF. The CDR3 bases are TGTGCCAGCAGCTTGTCCCCTTTCTCTAGCACAGATACGCAGTATTTT. This sequence joins TRBV5-6 and TRBJ2-3; D remains ambiguous. Germline values: CDR1 SGHDT, CDR2 YYEEEE. The CDR3 spans 16 residues. Trimming stripped 1 base from V and 0 bases from J, with 12 bases between. The whole variable domain, remainder taken from reference TRBV5-6 and TRBJ2-3, is DAGVTQSPTHLIKTRGQQVTLRCSPKSGHDTVSWYQQALGQGPQFIFQYYEEEERQRGNFPDRFSGHQFPNYSSELNVNALLLGDSALYLCASSLSPFSSTDTQYFGPGTRLTVL.

This clone was observed a handful of times. The rearrangement joins TRBV30 to TRBJ1-5, with 7 nucleotides matching TRBD1. The germline gives CDR1 GTSNPN, CDR2 SVGIG (reference sequence). V gave up 1 base and J gave up 7 bases; unmatched junction bases: 10. The CDR3 extends over 15 amino acids. CDR3 loop: CAWSADSGQDQPQHF. The CDR3 DNA reads TGTGCCTGGAGTGCCGACTCCGGACAGGACCAGCCCCAGCATTTT.

This chain links TRBV27 with TRBJ2-3, with 8 nucleotides matching TRBD1. Germline V gene data show CDR1 as MNHEY and CDR2 as SMNVEV (reference sequence). The CDR3 is 15 residues long. V trimming: 6 bases; J trimming: 2 bases; junction bases outside the gene matches: 7. CDR3 sequence: CASRAGGMITDTQYF. CDR3 DNA sequence: TGTGCCAGCAGAGCAGGGGGCATGATCACAGATACGCAGTATTTT.

This rearrangement joins TRBV27 to TRBJ2-6, with a tentative D call TRBD1 (5 bases). Trimming left V 6 bases short and J 2 bases short, with 14 bases between. The length of the CDR3 is 16 residues. Germline loops: CDR1 MNHEY, CDR2 SMNVEV (reference sequence). The CDR3 sequence: CASSLQGAPGANVLTF. The CDR3 DNA reads as TGTGCCAGCAGCTTACAAGGGGCCCCTGGGGCCAACGTCCTGACTTTC. Filled out from reference TRBV27 and TRBJ2-6, the complete variable domain reads EAQVTQNPRYLITVTGKKLTVTCSQNMNHEYMSWYRQDPGLGLRQIYYSMNVEVTDKGDVPEGYKVSRKEKRNFPLILESPSPNQTSLYFCASSLQGAPGANVLTFGAGSRLTVL.

The CDR3 region is CASNEAGYNSPLHF. CDR3 nucleotide sequence: TGCGCCAGCAATGAGGCCGGTTATAATTCACCCCTCCACTTT. The rearrangement uses TRBV5-1 and TRBJ1-6; D gene uncertain. Germline V gene lookup returns CDR1 SGHRS and CDR2 YFSETQ. This CDR3 contains 14 residues. Trimming cost V 6 bases and J 4 bases, with 11 bases left between them.

The V gene is TRBV6-1, the J gene TRBJ2-7, with a weak D call TRBD2 (6 bases). In germline, CDR1 is MNHNS, CDR2 SASEGT. V lost 4 bases to trimming and J lost 2 bases, with 15 bases between them. This CDR3 is 15 amino acids long. CDR3 in DNA: TGTGCCAGCAGTGGGGAGACGGGAGTCACCTACGAGCAGTACTTC. This codes for CASSGETGVTYEQYF.

The chain combines TRBV4-3 with TRBJ2-7; no firm D call. Trimming shortened V by 1 base and J by 0 bases, and 10 bases separated the two germline ends. This CDR3 region has 15 residues. Germline-derived CDR1 and CDR2 are LGHNA and YSLEER. In DNA form, the CDR3 reads TGCGCCAGCAGCCAAGGACGACATATCTCCTACGAGCAGTACTTC. It encodes CASSQGRHISYEQYF.

The chain carries TRBV25-1 and TRBJ1-3, with D hard to call. This CDR3 has 14 residues. From germline, CDR1 is MGHDK and CDR2 SYGVNS. The V gene lost 1 base and the J gene lost 4 bases, with 8 bases spanning the gap. For the CDR3, the DNA is TGTGCCAGCAGTGAATTTAGCAGAGGAAACACCATATATTTT. Translated: CASSEFSRGNTIYF.

This clone showed up just a few times. The chain employs TRBV4-3 and TRBJ2-7, with D possibly matching TRBD1 (6 bases). Germline lookup yields CDR1 LGHNA and CDR2 YSLEER. This CDR3 has 14 residues. The V end was cut by 0 bases, the J end by 0 bases, with 6 bases between. CDR3 sequence (DNA): TGCGCCAGCAGCCAAGAAGGGGGCTCCTACGAGCAGTACTTC. The encoded protein is CASSQEGGSYEQYF.

This clone was recorded only once. This chain connects TRBV7-9 to TRBJ2-1; the match to TRBD2 covers 9 bases. The CDR3 totals 12 residues. Germline assignment: CDR1 SEHNR and CDR2 FQNEAQ (reference sequence). Trimming took 10 bases from V and 10 from J; bases not matched to a gene: 8. DNA for the CDR3: TGTGCCATCCTGGGACTAGCTCCCGAGCAGTTCTTC. Its translation is CAILGLAPEQFF.

This clone has more than one count but fewer than ten. The chain recombines TRBV7-2 with TRBJ2-7; possibly TRBD2 for D (7 bases). The CDR3 spans 15 residues. Germline CDR1 and CDR2: SGHTA and FQGNSA. Trimming stripped 5 bases from V and 5 bases from J, with 19 bases between. The DNA for the CDR3 is TGTGCCAGCAGCCTTACGGGGAGGGGGGGGGACGAGCAGTACTTC. This gives the protein CASSLTGRGGDEQYF.